This note documents a single T cell receptor (beta chain) sequence. The antigen is not known. This sample was included in a study of T cells in Graves' hyperthyroidism and ophthalmopathy. Study-level results: Stable hyperthyroidism was told apart from ophthalmopathy by a model built on 13 V-J features.

RNA transcripts were the template for amplifying TCR beta CDR3 regions. The TCR CDR3 was amplified in a first-round RT-PCR using the HTBI primer set. Each CDR3 protein gets one entry after TCRdb re-called the multiplex PCR reads with MiXCR. The sample has around 600,000 distinct CDR3 sequences, roughly 14% seen once; the top ten hold around 13%. The study included ophthalmopathy patients with Clinical Activity Score at least 3, NOSPECS grade at least 4 and duration under 3 months. V was shortened by 8 bases and J by 0 bases, with 14 bases between the two germline ends. CDR3 size: 15 residues. Germline CDR1 and CDR2: MNHNS and SASEGT.

V gene TRBV6-1 combines with J gene TRBJ2-4; no clear D. The source material was blood. The sequence derives from a woman between 45 and 65 years old with Graves' ophthalmopathy. The CDR3 reads CASSEFGLAKNIQYF. DNA of the CDR3: TGTGCCAGCTCCGAATTCGGGTTAGCCAAAAACATTCAGTACTTC.